This T cell receptor beta chain was captured by sequencing in a study of shared clonotypes between healthy human individuals. Sequencing was at deep level. The material for each subset, its genomic DNA, was split evenly across several immunoSEQ plates. Each PCR replicate from the sorted subsets contained around 0.2 ug DNA, which is some 32,000 T cell genomes. The table came from immunoSEQ multiplex PCR; TCRdb's copy has only in-frame clones and leaves some out. The sample includes some 700,000 clones, roughly 88% seen only once; the top ten take more than 30%. Healthy HIV-negative adults without recent acute infections or vaccinations served as donors. This TCR came from a man younger than 35 in good health. Some clones in this sample may be carry-over from other donors' samples. The specimen sequenced was memory CD8+ T cells from PBMCs. The subset is: CD45RO+ cells pooled with CCR7-negative TemRA cells.

The CDR3 bases are TGCGCCAGCAGCCAAGATTTGCAGGGTCGGGCTGAAGCTTTCTTT. Its protein is CASSQDLQGRAEAFF. The chain uses TRBV4-3 and TRBJ1-1, with D perhaps matching TRBD1 (5 bases). This CDR3 comprises 15 residues. Trimming took 0 bases from V and 6 from J, leaving 14 bases between them. Looked up from germline, CDR1 is LGHNA and CDR2 is YSLEER.